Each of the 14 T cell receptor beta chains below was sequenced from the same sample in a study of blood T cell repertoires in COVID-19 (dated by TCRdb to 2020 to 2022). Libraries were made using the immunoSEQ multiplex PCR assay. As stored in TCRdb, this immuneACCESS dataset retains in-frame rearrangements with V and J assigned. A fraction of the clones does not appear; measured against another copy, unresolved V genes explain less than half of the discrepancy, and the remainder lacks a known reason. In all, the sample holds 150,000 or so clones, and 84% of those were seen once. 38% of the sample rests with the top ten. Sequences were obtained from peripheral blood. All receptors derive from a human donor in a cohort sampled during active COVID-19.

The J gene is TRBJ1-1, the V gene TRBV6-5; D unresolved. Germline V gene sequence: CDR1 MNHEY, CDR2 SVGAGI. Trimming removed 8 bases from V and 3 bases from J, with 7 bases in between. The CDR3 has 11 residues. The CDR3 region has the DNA TGTGCCAGCCACGGGGACACTGAAGCTTTCTTT. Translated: CASHGDTEAFF.

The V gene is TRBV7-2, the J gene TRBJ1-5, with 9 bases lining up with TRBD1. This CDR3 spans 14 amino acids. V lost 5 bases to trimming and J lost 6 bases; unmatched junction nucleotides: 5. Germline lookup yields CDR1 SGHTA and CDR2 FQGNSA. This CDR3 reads CASSGTGGPQPQHF. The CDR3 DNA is TGTGCCAGCAGCGGCACAGGGGGCCCTCAGCCCCAGCATTTT.

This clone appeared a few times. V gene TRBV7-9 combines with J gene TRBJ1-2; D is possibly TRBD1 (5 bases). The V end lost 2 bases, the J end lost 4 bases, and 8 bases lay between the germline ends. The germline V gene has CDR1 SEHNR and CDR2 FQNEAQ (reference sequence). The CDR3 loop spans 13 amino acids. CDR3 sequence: CASSLQGPYGYTF. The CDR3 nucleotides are TGTGCCAGCAGCTTACAGGGTCCCTATGGCTACACCTTC.

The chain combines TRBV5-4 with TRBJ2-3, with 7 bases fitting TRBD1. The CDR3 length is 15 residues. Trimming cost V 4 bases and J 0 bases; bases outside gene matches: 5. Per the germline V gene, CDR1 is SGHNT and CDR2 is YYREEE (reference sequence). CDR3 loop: CASSRDRGSTDTQYF. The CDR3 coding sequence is TGTGCCAGCAGCCGGGACAGAGGCAGCACAGATACGCAGTATTTT.

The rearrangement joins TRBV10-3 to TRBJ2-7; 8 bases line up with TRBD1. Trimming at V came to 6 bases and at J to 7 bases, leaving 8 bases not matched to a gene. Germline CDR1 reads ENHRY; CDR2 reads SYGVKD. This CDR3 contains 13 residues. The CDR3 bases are TGTGCCATCAGCGGGACAGGTGCCTGGGAGCAGTACTTC. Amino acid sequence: CAISGTGAWEQYF.

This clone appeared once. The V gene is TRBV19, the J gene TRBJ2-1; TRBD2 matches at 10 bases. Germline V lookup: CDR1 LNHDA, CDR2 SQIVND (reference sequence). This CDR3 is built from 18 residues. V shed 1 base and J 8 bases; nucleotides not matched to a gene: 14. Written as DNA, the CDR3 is TGTGCCAGTAGTATAGGAGTGGGGTTAGCGGGGGGTAGGGATGAGCAGTTCTTC. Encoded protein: CASSIGVGLAGGRDEQFF.

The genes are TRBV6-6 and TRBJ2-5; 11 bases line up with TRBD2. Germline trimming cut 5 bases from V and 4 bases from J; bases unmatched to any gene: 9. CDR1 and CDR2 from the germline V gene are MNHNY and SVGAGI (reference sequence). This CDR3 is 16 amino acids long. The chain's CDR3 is CASSTLSGGAGETQYF. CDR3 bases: TGTGCCAGCAGTACCCTTAGCGGGGGGGCCGGAGAGACCCAGTACTTC.

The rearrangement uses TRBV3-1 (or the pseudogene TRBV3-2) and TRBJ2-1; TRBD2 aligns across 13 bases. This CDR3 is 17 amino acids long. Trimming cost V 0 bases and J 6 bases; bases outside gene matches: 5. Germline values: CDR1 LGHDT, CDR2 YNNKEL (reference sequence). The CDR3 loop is CASSQEVRTSGGNEQFF. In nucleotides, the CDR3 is TGTGCCAGCAGCCAAGAGGTGCGGACTAGCGGGGGCAATGAGCAGTTCTTC.

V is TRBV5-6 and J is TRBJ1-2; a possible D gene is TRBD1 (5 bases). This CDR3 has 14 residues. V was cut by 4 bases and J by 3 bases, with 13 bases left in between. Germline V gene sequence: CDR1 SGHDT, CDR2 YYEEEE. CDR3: CASSRGLNHYGYTF. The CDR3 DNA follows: TGTGCCAGCAGCCGGGGACTTAATCACTATGGCTACACCTTC.

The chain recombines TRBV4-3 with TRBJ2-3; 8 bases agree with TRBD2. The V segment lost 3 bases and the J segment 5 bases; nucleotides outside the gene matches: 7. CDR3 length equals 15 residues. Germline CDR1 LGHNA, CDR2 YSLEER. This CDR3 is CASSHRSGVRDTQYF. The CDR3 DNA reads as TGCGCCAGCAGCCATCGTAGCGGGGTGAGAGATACGCAGTATTTT.

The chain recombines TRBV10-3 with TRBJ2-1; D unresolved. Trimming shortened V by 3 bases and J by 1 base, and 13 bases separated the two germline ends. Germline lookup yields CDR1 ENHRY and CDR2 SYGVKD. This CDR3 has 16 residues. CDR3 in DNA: TGTGCCATCAGTGACGCAATCCTTAGTTCCTACAATGAGCAGTTCTTC. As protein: CAISDAILSSYNEQFF.

In DNA form, the CDR3 reads TGTGCCAGCAGCCAAGAAAGAGTAACTCTCGAGGGCTACACCTTC. Amino acids: CASSQERVTLEGYTF. The chain has TRBV4-2 and TRBJ1-2; D not certain. Trimming left V 0 bases short and J 8 bases short, with 16 bases between. This CDR3 comprises 15 residues. Germline V gives CDR1 LGHNA, CDR2 YNFKEQ.

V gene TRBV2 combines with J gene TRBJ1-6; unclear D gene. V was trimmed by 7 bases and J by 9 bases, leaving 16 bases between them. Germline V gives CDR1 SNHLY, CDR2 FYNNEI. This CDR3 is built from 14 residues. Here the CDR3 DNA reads TGTGCCAGCACAGAGCGAAGCTTAGGTTCACCCCTCCACTTT. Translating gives CASTERSLGSPLHF.

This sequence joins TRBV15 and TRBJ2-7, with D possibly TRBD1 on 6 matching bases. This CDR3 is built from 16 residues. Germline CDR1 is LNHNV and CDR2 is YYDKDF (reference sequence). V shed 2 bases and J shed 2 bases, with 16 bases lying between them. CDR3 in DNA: TGTGCCACCAGCAGACCCCGCGGACAGACCCCCTACGAGCAGTACTTC. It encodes CATSRPRGQTPYEQYF.